This record looks at one TCR beta chain sequence and its context. The V gene lost 1 base and the J gene lost 0 bases, with 6 bases spanning the gap. This CDR3 is built from 14 residues. CDR1 is SGHTA, CDR2 FQGNSA, per germline. This specimen comes from a study of technical replicates of blood from several donors. TCRdb's table, derived via immunoSEQ multiplex PCR, lists solely in-frame clones and lacks some. This sample has about 94,000 clones; 90% to 97% occur once, and the top ten carry 0.22%. Sequenced: T cells isolated from PBMCs. The chain combines TRBV7-2 with TRBJ1-1; D may be TRBD1 (6 bases). The sequence derives from a human donor in good health. The CDR3 protein is CASSLDRVNTEAFF. The CDR3 coding sequence is TGTGCCAGCAGCTTAGACAGGGTGAACACTGAAGCTTTCTTT.